This is a list of T cell receptor beta chains from one sample in a study of cytotoxic CD8 clonotypes in ibrutinib-treated CLL. The protocol was immunoSEQ multiplex PCR, while the TCRdb copy is restricted to in-frame clones and leaves out a portion. The sample records 15,000 to 20,000 clones, about 65% being singletons. The material sequenced was PBMCs, taken before ibrutinib treatment. The receptor source for this set is a human donor with chronic lymphocytic leukemia. CDR3s include the opening cysteine and the closing phenylalanine or tryptophan. The order of the fields is D gene, J gene, clone size, V gene, CDR3 DNA, CDR3 protein. The D gene is left open where the match is weak. Only part of the rows carry a size: once, few, many, or a class if the clone is expanded.

d_call: -; j_call: TRBJ1-4; clone_size: few; v_call: TRBV7-9; cdr3_nt: TGTGCCAGCAGCCCGGATCGAACTAATGAAAAACTGTTTTTT; cdr3_aa: CASSPDRTNEKLFF
d_call: -; j_call: TRBJ1-5; clone_size: -; v_call: TRBV5-1; cdr3_nt: TGCGCCAGCAGCTTGGTTCCAGGTACCAATCAGCCCCAGCATTTT; cdr3_aa: CASSLVPGTNQPQHF
d_call: TRBD2; j_call: TRBJ2-5; clone_size: -; v_call: TRBV7-2; cdr3_nt: TGTGCCAGCAGCCTGACGGGACTAGCGGGACAAGAGACCCAGTACTTC; cdr3_aa: CASSLTGLAGQETQYF
d_call: TRBD1; j_call: TRBJ2-5; clone_size: few; v_call: TRBV5-6; cdr3_nt: TGTGCCAGCAGCTGGACAGGGGGAGAGACCCAGTACTTC; cdr3_aa: CASSWTGGETQYF
d_call: TRBD2; j_call: TRBJ2-3; clone_size: -; v_call: TRBV11-1; cdr3_nt: TGTGCCAGCAGCTTTGGTCTCACGCGGGGGAGTTCAGATACGCAGTATTTT; cdr3_aa: CASSFGLTRGSSDTQYF
d_call: -; j_call: TRBJ1-5; clone_size: -; v_call: TRBV11-3; cdr3_nt: TGTGCCAGCAGCTTAGGAGGAGCCAATCAGCCCCAGCATTTT; cdr3_aa: CASSLGGANQPQHF
d_call: TRBD2; j_call: TRBJ2-2; clone_size: medium-sized; v_call: TRBV7-2; cdr3_nt: TGTGCCAGCAGCGTACTAGCGGGGAACACCGGGGAGCTGTTTTTT; cdr3_aa: CASSVLAGNTGELFF
d_call: -; j_call: TRBJ1-1; clone_size: -; v_call: TRBV18; cdr3_nt: TGTGCCAGCTCTAGACTCAGGGGAAACACTGAAGCTTTCTTT; cdr3_aa: CASSRLRGNTEAFF
d_call: TRBD2; j_call: TRBJ2-5; clone_size: -; v_call: TRBV10-3; cdr3_nt: TGTGCCGCCCAGGCTAGCGGAGAAGAGACCCAGTACTTC; cdr3_aa: CAAQASGEETQYF
d_call: TRBD2; j_call: TRBJ2-7; clone_size: -; v_call: TRBV11-2; cdr3_nt: TGTGCCAGCAGCCCGCCTACTAGCGCCCGCTGGTACGAGCAGTACTTC; cdr3_aa: CASSPPTSARWYEQYF
d_call: -; j_call: TRBJ2-5; clone_size: -; v_call: TRBV30; cdr3_nt: TGTGCCTGGAGGACGTCTTACGGCCAAGAGACCCAGTACTTC; cdr3_aa: CAWRTSYGQETQYF
d_call: TRBD2; j_call: TRBJ2-1; clone_size: -; v_call: TRBV27; cdr3_nt: TGTGCCAGCAGTTTATCAGGACTAGCGGGGTACAATGAGCAGTTCTTC; cdr3_aa: CASSLSGLAGYNEQFF
d_call: -; j_call: TRBJ1-6; clone_size: few; v_call: TRBV7-2; cdr3_nt: TGTGCCAGCGGACGGAGGGGCCCCTATAATTCACCCCTCCACTTT; cdr3_aa: CASGRRGPYNSPLHF
d_call: -; j_call: TRBJ1-4; clone_size: few; v_call: TRBV4-1; cdr3_nt: TGCGCCAGCAGCCAAGTTGGGGGCATGATTGAAAAACTGTTTTTT; cdr3_aa: CASSQVGGMIEKLFF
d_call: -; j_call: TRBJ1-3; clone_size: -; v_call: TRBV9; cdr3_nt: TGTGCCAGCAGCGCCCATACAGGGACTTCTGGAAACACCATATATTTT; cdr3_aa: CASSAHTGTSGNTIYF
d_call: -; j_call: TRBJ2-5; clone_size: -; v_call: TRBV2; cdr3_nt: TGTGCCAGCAGTGAATGGCAGGAAGGGACCCAGTACTTC; cdr3_aa: CASSEWQEGTQYF
d_call: TRBD1; j_call: TRBJ2-7; clone_size: -; v_call: TRBV28; cdr3_nt: TGTGCCAGTGGACAGGGTCTACCTTACGAGCAGTACTTC; cdr3_aa: CASGQGLPYEQYF
d_call: TRBD1; j_call: TRBJ1-1; clone_size: -; v_call: TRBV5-6; cdr3_nt: TGTGCCAGCAGCCGGGACAGCCGAACTGAAGCTTTCTTT; cdr3_aa: CASSRDSRTEAFF
d_call: -; j_call: TRBJ1-5; clone_size: -; v_call: TRBV7-2; cdr3_nt: TGTGCCAGCAGCCCCGGAGGTAGAAATAGCAATCAGCCCCAGCATTTT; cdr3_aa: CASSPGGRNSNQPQHF
d_call: -; j_call: TRBJ1-1; clone_size: -; v_call: TRBV6-5; cdr3_nt: TGTGCCAGCAGTTACAATTGGCGCATGAACACTGAAGCTTTCTTT; cdr3_aa: CASSYNWRMNTEAFF
d_call: TRBD1; j_call: TRBJ2-7; clone_size: -; v_call: TRBV4-1; cdr3_nt: TGCGCCAGCAGCCAAGTCCCGGGACAGGGACAAAAGCAGTACTTC; cdr3_aa: CASSQVPGQGQKQYF
d_call: TRBD1; j_call: TRBJ1-1; clone_size: -; v_call: TRBV6-4; cdr3_nt: TGTGCCAGCAGTGACTCGAAATGGGACAGGGGTTGGGCAACGACCATGAACACTGAAGCTTTCTTT; cdr3_aa: CASSDSKWDRGWATTMNTEAFF
d_call: -; j_call: TRBJ2-1; clone_size: -; v_call: TRBV6-4; cdr3_nt: TGTGCCAGCCGAGAAAACAATGAGCAGTTCTTC; cdr3_aa: CASRENNEQFF
d_call: -; j_call: TRBJ1-5; clone_size: -; v_call: TRBV25-1; cdr3_nt: TGTGCCAGCCAAGGACGGCACAATCAGCCCCAGCATTTT; cdr3_aa: CASQGRHNQPQHF
d_call: TRBD1; j_call: TRBJ2-3; clone_size: -; v_call: TRBV18; cdr3_nt: TGTGCCAGCTCAGAAGGGACAGGGGGCTTTGCAGATACGCAGTATTTT; cdr3_aa: CASSEGTGGFADTQYF
d_call: TRBD2; j_call: TRBJ2-1; clone_size: few; v_call: TRBV29-1; cdr3_nt: TGCAGCGGGTGGTGGGGAGGGTACAATGAGCAGTTCTTC; cdr3_aa: CSGWWGGYNEQFF
d_call: TRBD1; j_call: TRBJ2-7; clone_size: few; v_call: TRBV5-4; cdr3_nt: TGTGCCAGCAGCCCGATACAGGGGGCTGGCGAGCAGTACTTC; cdr3_aa: CASSPIQGAGEQYF
d_call: -; j_call: TRBJ1-1; clone_size: -; v_call: TRBV6-1; cdr3_nt: TGTGCCAGCAGTGTACAAAAACAGAAGAACACTGAAGCTTTCTTT; cdr3_aa: CASSVQKQKNTEAFF
d_call: -; j_call: TRBJ1-4; clone_size: -; v_call: TRBV15; cdr3_nt: TGTGCCACCGCAATTGAAGGGGCGGGTGAAAAACTGTTTTTT; cdr3_aa: CATAIEGAGEKLFF
d_call: -; j_call: TRBJ2-7; clone_size: -; v_call: TRBV5-6; cdr3_nt: TGTGCCAGCACCCTACGGGGGAGACACGAGCAGTACTTC; cdr3_aa: CASTLRGRHEQYF
d_call: TRBD2; j_call: TRBJ2-1; clone_size: -; v_call: TRBV6-1; cdr3_nt: TGTGCCAGCAGTTGGGGACTAGCGGGGGACAATGAGCAGTTCTTC; cdr3_aa: CASSWGLAGDNEQFF
d_call: -; j_call: TRBJ2-2; clone_size: once; v_call: TRBV6-4; cdr3_nt: TGTGCCAGCAGGGGACTCAACACCGGGGAGCTGTTTTTT; cdr3_aa: CASRGLNTGELFF
d_call: -; j_call: TRBJ2-1; clone_size: -; v_call: TRBV7-3; cdr3_nt: TGTGCCAGCAGCTTAGGGGGGACGCCCGAGCAGTTCTTC; cdr3_aa: CASSLGGTPEQFF
d_call: -; j_call: TRBJ2-1; clone_size: -; v_call: TRBV10-3; cdr3_nt: TGTGCCATCAGTGATATTGTTGGCTCCGCTTTGAATGAGCAGTTCTTC; cdr3_aa: CAISDIVGSALNEQFF
d_call: TRBD1; j_call: TRBJ1-1; clone_size: medium-sized; v_call: TRBV28; cdr3_nt: TGTGCCAGCAGGTACAGGGGCCTGAACACTGAAGCTTTCTTT; cdr3_aa: CASRYRGLNTEAFF
d_call: TRBD1; j_call: TRBJ2-7; clone_size: -; v_call: TRBV6-6; cdr3_nt: TGTGCCAGCAGTAGCATGGGACAGGGTAGCGAGCAGTACTTC; cdr3_aa: CASSSMGQGSEQYF
d_call: TRBD2; j_call: TRBJ2-3; clone_size: -; v_call: TRBV5-1; cdr3_nt: TGCGCCAGCAGCACGGGACTAGCGGGGAGCACAGATACGCAGTATTTT; cdr3_aa: CASSTGLAGSTDTQYF
d_call: -; j_call: TRBJ2-7; clone_size: -; v_call: TRBV19; cdr3_nt: TGTGCCAGTAGCCAATCCCCACTGAGCTCCTACGAGCAGTACTTC; cdr3_aa: CASSQSPLSSYEQYF
d_call: -; j_call: TRBJ2-7; clone_size: -; v_call: TRBV4-1; cdr3_nt: TGCGCCAGCAGTCGGACGGTCCTCTACGAGCAGTACTTC; cdr3_aa: CASSRTVLYEQYF
d_call: -; j_call: TRBJ2-1; clone_size: -; v_call: TRBV21-1; cdr3_nt: TGTGCCAGCAGGTCTAGACAGGGGGAAGGGAATGAGCAGTTCTTC; cdr3_aa: CASRSRQGEGNEQFF
d_call: -; j_call: TRBJ1-4; clone_size: few; v_call: TRBV5-1; cdr3_nt: TGCGCCAGCAGCTTTAACCAGCCGACCCTTGCAACTAATGAAAAACTGTTTTTT; cdr3_aa: CASSFNQPTLATNEKLFF
d_call: -; j_call: TRBJ2-3; clone_size: -; v_call: TRBV27; cdr3_nt: TGTGCCAGCATGCGGGGCCTTAGCACAGATACGCAGTATTTT; cdr3_aa: CASMRGLSTDTQYF
d_call: TRBD1; j_call: TRBJ1-2; clone_size: few; v_call: TRBV27; cdr3_nt: TGTGCCAGCAGCTACACCACAGGGGACGGCTACACCTTC; cdr3_aa: CASSYTTGDGYTF
d_call: TRBD1; j_call: TRBJ2-2; clone_size: few; v_call: TRBV7-3; cdr3_nt: TGTGCCAGCAGCTCAAGGGGGCTAGGGAACACCGGGGAGCTGTTTTTT; cdr3_aa: CASSSRGLGNTGELFF
d_call: -; j_call: TRBJ2-4; clone_size: few; v_call: TRBV6-1; cdr3_nt: TGTGCCAGCATGCTAGTGATTGCCAAAAACATTCAGTACTTC; cdr3_aa: CASMLVIAKNIQYF